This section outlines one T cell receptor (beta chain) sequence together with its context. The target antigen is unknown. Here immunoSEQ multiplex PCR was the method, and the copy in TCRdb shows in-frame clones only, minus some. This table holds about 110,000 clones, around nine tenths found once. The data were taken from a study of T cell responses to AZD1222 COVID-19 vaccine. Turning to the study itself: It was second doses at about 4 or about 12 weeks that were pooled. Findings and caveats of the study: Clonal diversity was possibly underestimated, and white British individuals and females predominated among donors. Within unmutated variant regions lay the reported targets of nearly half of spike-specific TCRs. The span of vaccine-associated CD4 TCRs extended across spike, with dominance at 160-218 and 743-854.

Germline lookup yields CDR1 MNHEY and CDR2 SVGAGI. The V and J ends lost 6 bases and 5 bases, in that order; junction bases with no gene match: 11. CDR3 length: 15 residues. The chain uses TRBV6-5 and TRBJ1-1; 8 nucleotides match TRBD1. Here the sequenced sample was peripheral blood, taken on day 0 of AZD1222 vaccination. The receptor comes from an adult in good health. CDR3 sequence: CASRQQGALGTEAFF. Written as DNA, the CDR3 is TGTGCCAGCAGACAGCAGGGGGCGCTAGGAACTGAAGCTTTCTTT.